Listed below are T cell receptor beta chains from one sample, sequenced in a study of control samples from healthy donors and cancer patients. Method: immunoSEQ multiplex PCR; TCRdb's copy keeps in-frame clones and lacks some. Of about 100,000 clones listed, over 75% were seen once; the top ten hold 15% to 20%. Specimen: blood. Every receptor here comes from a woman aged 45-59 years in good health. CDR3s include the opening cysteine and the closing phenylalanine or tryptophan. The D gene is left open where the match is weak.

D,J,V,DNA,CDR3
NA,TRBJ2-1,TRBV20-1,TGCAGTGCTAGTTTAGCAGGCCTGCACAATGAGCAGTTCTTC,CSASLAGLHNEQFF
NA,TRBJ1-1,TRBV14,TGTGCCAGCAGCCGAAGACCTATGACGTACACTGAAGCTTTCTTT,CASSRRPMTYTEAFF
NA,TRBJ1-4,TRBV9,TGTGCCAGCAGCCCAACAGGGTTCGGCGAAAAACTGTTTTTT,CASSPTGFGEKLFF
NA,TRBJ1-2,TRBV7-8,TGTGCCAGCAGCCGGCCCGGGGGGGGGACGCGGGGAGTCGGGGCTAACTATGGCTACACCTTC,CASSRPGGGTRGVGANYGYTF
NA,TRBJ2-1,TRBV4-1,TGCGCCAGCAGCCAAGGGGCTAGTTATTTCGGCACGGATGAGCAGTTCTTC,CASSQGASYFGTDEQFF
NA,TRBJ1-1,TRBV6-5,TGTGCCAGCACCGTTTTGGGGGGAAACACTGAAGCTTTCTTT,CASTVLGGNTEAFF
NA,TRBJ1-1,TRBV6-1,TGTGCCAGCAGTGAGCGGGGTAGCACTGAAGCTTTCTTT,CASSERGSTEAFF
NA,TRBJ2-2,TRBV19,TGTGCCAGTACCACGCTTTTTGCCGGGGAGCTGTTTTTT,CASTTLFAGELFF
NA,TRBJ2-5,TRBV7-9,TGTGCCAGCAGCTTAGGGGTAGAGACCCAGTACTTC,CASSLGVETQYF
TRBD1,TRBJ1-5,TRBV25-1,TGTGCCAGCAGTCGGGACAGTAGCAATCAGCCCCAGCATTTT,CASSRDSSNQPQHF
NA,TRBJ1-3,TRBV19,TGTGCCAGCAGTCCCCCGACGGGCTCTGGAAACACCATATATTTT,CASSPPTGSGNTIYF
TRBD1,TRBJ2-3,TRBV5-1,TGCGCCAGCAGCTTGGGACAGGGGGGGACAGATACGCAGTATTTT,CASSLGQGGTDTQYF
NA,TRBJ2-1,TRBV9,TGTGCCAGCAGCGTCTACAATGAGCAGTTCTTC,CASSVYNEQFF
TRBD1,TRBJ1-6,TRBV10-3,TGTGCCACCCGACAGGGAAATTCACCCCTCCACTTT,CATRQGNSPLHF
NA,TRBJ1-1,TRBV19,TGTGCCAGTAGTATCCCCAGGTCCACTGAAGCTTTCTTT,CASSIPRSTEAFF